The 20 T cell receptor beta chains below come from one sample, sequenced in a study of cytomegalovirus exposure and HLA in healthy donors. The primer mix had 60 Vbeta and 13 Jbeta primers. Profiled with immunoSEQ multiplex PCR; TCRdb holds only in-frame clones, not every one. The data hold some 170,000 clones, with about 75% observed a single time. The specimen sequenced was PBMCs. All receptors derive from a middle-aged man in good health and CMV-seropositive.

This clone was observed a handful of times. The rearrangement uses TRBV27 and TRBJ2-7; D perhaps matches TRBD2 (6 bases). The CDR3 totals 16 residues. The germline V and J ends were trimmed by 7 bases and 3 bases, with 22 bases remaining between them. The germline V gene has CDR1 MNHEY and CDR2 SMNVEV (reference sequence). The CDR3 DNA follows: TGTGCCAGCATCCCTTTACCGGGAGCGTCGATCTACGAGCAGTACTTC. Protein: CASIPLPGASIYEQYF.

The chain has TRBV18 and TRBJ2-7; perhaps TRBD1 as D (6 bases). The germline V gene encodes CDR1 KGHSH and CDR2 LQKENI. Trimming cost V 5 bases and J 3 bases, with 20 bases left between them. This CDR3 has 16 amino acids. The CDR3 loop reads CASSAITGKGDYEQYF. The CDR3 nucleotides are TGTGCCAGCTCAGCCATAACAGGGAAGGGAGACTACGAGCAGTACTTC.

The chain is built from TRBV5-1 and TRBJ2-1, with D perhaps TRBD2 (7 bases). Germline values: CDR1 SGHRS, CDR2 YFSETQ. V was shortened by 4 bases and J by 9 bases, with 17 bases between the two germline ends. The CDR3 covers 14 residues. The CDR3 here is CASSPEGGYGEQFF. CDR3 bases: TGCGCCAGCAGCCCGGAGGGGGGGTACGGTGAGCAGTTCTTC.

The V call is TRBV4-1, the J call TRBJ1-5; a weak D match, TRBD1 (5 bases). V was cut by 0 bases and J by 5 bases, with 14 bases left in between. The CDR3 is made up of 16 amino acids. Germline CDR1 and CDR2: MGHRA and YSYEKL. CDR3 sequence: CASSQDGSAGYQPQHF. In DNA form, the CDR3 reads TGCGCCAGCAGCCAAGACGGGAGCGCAGGGTATCAGCCCCAGCATTTT.

The chain recombines TRBV7-2 with TRBJ2-5; TRBD1 agrees at 11 bases. This CDR3 comprises 15 residues. V lost 5 bases, J lost 11 bases, and 13 bases stayed unmatched. CDR1 and CDR2 from the germline V gene are SGHTA and FQGNSA. The DNA of the CDR3 is TGTGCCAGCAGCGAACGGACAGGGGGCAGTTTGCAGCAGTACTTC. This gives the protein CASSERTGGSLQQYF. Full variable domain (missing parts from reference TRBV7-2 and TRBJ2-5): GAGVSQSPSNKVTEKGKDVELRCDPISGHTALYWYRQSLGQGLEFLIYFQGNSAPDKSGLPSDRFSAERTGGSVSTLTIQRTQQEDSAVYLCASSERTGGSLQQYFGPGTRLLVL.

This clone was seen more than once but under ten times. The chain couples TRBV7-6 to TRBJ2-1; 8 nucleotides line up with TRBD1. V lost 4 bases and J lost 1; bases outside the gene matches: 6. The CDR3 totals 16 residues. Germline assignment: CDR1 SGHVS and CDR2 FNYEAQ. Here the CDR3 reads CASSWDRRVSYNEQFF. In nucleotides, the CDR3 is TGTGCCAGCAGCTGGGACAGGCGGGTTTCCTACAATGAGCAGTTCTTC.

This chain uses TRBV11-2 with TRBJ2-7; TRBD2 might be the D (6 bases). With 3 bases removed from V and 2 bases from J, the gap between germline ends came to 20 bases. CDR3 length equals 17 residues. Germline loops: CDR1 SGHAT, CDR2 FQNNGV. For the CDR3, the DNA is TGTGCCAGCAGCTTTCTCGCCGGCCTAGCGTCAACCTACGAGCAGTACTTC. Its protein is CASSFLAGLASTYEQYF.

The J gene is TRBJ2-7, the V gene TRBV5-1; D is possibly TRBD1 (6 bases). Trimming took off 0 bases at V and 3 bases at J, with 10 bases between the two ends. The germline CDR1 and CDR2 sequences are SGHRS and YFSETQ. This CDR3 spans 14 amino acids. Here the CDR3 reads CASSLGQAYYEQYF. In DNA, the CDR3 is TGCGCCAGCAGCTTGGGACAGGCCTACTACGAGCAGTACTTC.

The chain couples TRBV11-2 to TRBJ2-7; TRBD2 agrees at 9 bases. The CDR3 spans 15 residues. In germline, CDR1 is SGHAT, CDR2 FQNNGV. V lost 1 base to trimming and J lost 5 bases; unmatched junction nucleotides: 6. The CDR3 protein is CASSLAGGRADEQYF. The DNA of the CDR3 is TGTGCCAGCAGCTTAGCTGGCGGGAGGGCTGACGAGCAGTACTTC. The variable domain in full, completed from reference TRBV11-2 and TRBJ2-7, reads EAGVAQSPRYKIIEKRQSVAFWCNPISGHATLYWYQQILGQGPKLLIQFQNNGVVDDSQLPKDRFSAERLKGVDSTLKIQPAKLEDSAVYLCASSLAGGRADEQYFGPGTRLTVT.

This rearrangement joins TRBV20-1 to TRBJ2-7; 7 nucleotides agree with TRBD2. V trimming: 6 bases; J trimming: 5 bases; junction bases outside the gene matches: 4. The CDR3 is 11 residues long. Germline loops: CDR1 DFQATT, CDR2 SNEGSKA (reference sequence). Here the CDR3 DNA reads TGCAGTGCCCCACGGGGGGACGAGCAGTACTTC. It codes for CSAPRGDEQYF.

The chain joins TRBV4-1 to TRBJ1-5; 9 bases line up with TRBD1. V was pared by 2 bases and J by 2 bases, with 4 bases of the junction left unmatched. Germline V gene sequence: CDR1 MGHRA, CDR2 YSYEKL. The CDR3 covers 16 residues. The CDR3 DNA sequence: TGCGCCAGCAGCCAATACCGGGACAGGGGCAATCAGCCCCAGCATTTT. This translates into CASSQYRDRGNQPQHF.

This chain uses TRBV19 with TRBJ2-7; perhaps TRBD2 as D (5 bases). This CDR3 region has 15 residues. Germline CDR1 LNHDA, CDR2 SQIVND (reference sequence). Trimming removed 5 bases at V and 0 bases at J, with 14 bases between. CDR3 in DNA: TGTGCCAGTAGTGGGGTAGCGCAAAGCTCCTACGAGCAGTACTTC. It is translated as CASSGVAQSSYEQYF.

CDR3 nucleotides: TGTGCCAGCAGCCCTACGATTAGCGACTATAATGAGCAGTTCTTC. It is translated as CASSPTISDYNEQFF. The chain recombines TRBV5-4 with TRBJ2-1; D might be TRBD2 (5 bases). Germline CDR1 reads SGHNT; CDR2 reads YYREEE (reference sequence). This CDR3 has 15 amino acids. V was clipped by 4 bases and J by 7 bases, with 18 bases between them.

This chain uses TRBV28 with TRBJ1-5, with a weak D call TRBD1 (5 bases). V was trimmed by 10 bases and J by 3 bases, leaving 19 bases between them. The CDR3 totals 15 residues. Germline V gene sequence: CDR1 MDHEN, CDR2 SYDVKM. CDR3 in amino acids: CATLPGGHDNQPQHF. DNA of the CDR3: TGTGCCACCTTACCGGGGGGTCATGACAATCAGCCCCAGCATTTT.

CDR3 loop: CASSRGGSAGSVGEQYF. The CDR3 region has the DNA TGTGCCAGCAGCCGCGGGGGGTCGGCAGGGTCCGTGGGAGAGCAGTACTTC. V gene TRBV7-8 combines with J gene TRBJ2-7; 8 bases are a match to TRBD2. This CDR3 comprises 17 residues. CDR1 and CDR2 from the germline V gene are SGHVS and FQNEAQ. The J segment lost 7 bases and the V segment lost 5 bases, leaving 19 bases of the junction unmatched.

This clone was seen a handful of times. The J gene is TRBJ2-1, the V gene TRBV5-1; 7 bases fit TRBD1. The germline V gene has CDR1 SGHRS and CDR2 YFSETQ. Unmatched junction bases numbered 14, after V lost 6 bases and J lost 8 bases. The CDR3 extends over 15 amino acids. This chain's CDR3 is CASILGQAPGDEQFF. The CDR3, as DNA: TGCGCCAGCATCCTCGGACAGGCCCCAGGGGATGAGCAGTTCTTC.

The V gene is TRBV15, the J gene TRBJ2-3; 10 positions agree with TRBD2. The CDR3 runs 15 residues. J was trimmed by 4 bases and V by 1 base; bases with no gene match: 2. Germline V CDR1 and CDR2: LNHNV, YYDKDF (reference sequence). The CDR3 DNA sequence: TGTGCCACCAGCAGAGCTAGCGGGAGCCCAGATACGCAGTATTTT. Translated, it gives CATSRASGSPDTQYF.

The V gene is TRBV27, the J gene TRBJ2-1; 10 bases are a match to TRBD2. Germline V gives CDR1 MNHEY, CDR2 SMNVEV (reference sequence). V lost 6 bases to trimming and J lost 7 bases; unmatched junction nucleotides: 9. This CDR3 spans 15 amino acids. The CDR3 sequence: CASSKGLAEVNEQFF. In nucleotides, the CDR3 is TGTGCCAGCAGCAAAGGACTAGCGGAAGTGAATGAGCAGTTCTTC.

V is TRBV5-1 and J is TRBJ2-1, with 11 bases identical to TRBD2. This CDR3 is 15 amino acids long. V shed 4 bases, J shed 6 bases, and the junction held 6 bases outside the gene matches. Germline-derived CDR1 and CDR2 are SGHRS and YFSETQ. As DNA, the CDR3 is TGCGCCAGCAGCCCGGGGACTAGCGGATTCAATGAGCAGTTCTTC. Protein product: CASSPGTSGFNEQFF. Drawing the rest from reference TRBV5-1 and TRBJ2-1, the complete variable domain is KAGVTQTPRYLIKTRGQQVTLSCSPISGHRSVSWYQQTPGQGLQFLFEYFSETQRNKGNFPGRFSGRQFSNSRSEMNVSTLELGDSALYLCASSPGTSGFNEQFFGPGTRLTVL.

This chain connects TRBV18 to TRBJ1-5; D perhaps matches TRBD1 (6 bases). The CDR3 consists of 13 residues. Germline values: CDR1 KGHSH, CDR2 LQKENI. V lost 5 bases and J 7 bases, leaving 12 bases between the germline ends. The CDR3 here is CASSVDSRQPQHF. CDR3 sequence (DNA): TGTGCCAGCTCAGTGGACAGCCGGCAGCCCCAGCATTTT.